The TCR beta chain under discussion was sequenced for a study of T cells in pancreatic ductal adenocarcinoma. The study, taken as a whole, reports: Blood clonality (roughly 0.067) did not differ significantly from tumor (approximately 0.1). Enrichment of CD45RO+ effector over naive T cells in tumors may bias clonality.

TCRdb keeps only in-frame clones here, not all; method: immunoSEQ multiplex PCR. The sample has 10,000 to 15,000 clones, roughly 90% seen once. Surgery without prior neoadjuvant therapy was the treatment of the selected pancreatic ductal adenocarcinoma patients. Details on this clone: Its matching antigen is unknown.

The receptor comes from a human donor with pancreatic ductal adenocarcinoma. The sequencing sample was made of PBMCs.

The CDR3 spells CASTTPPGLTGANVLTF. CDR3 coding DNA: TGTGCCAGCACCACCCCCCCAGGCCTCACTGGGGCCAACGTCCTGACTTTC. V gene TRBV5-6 combines with J gene TRBJ2-6; D unresolved. Germline loops: CDR1 SGHDT, CDR2 YYEEEE. V shed 6 bases and J shed 2 bases, with 18 bases lying between them. The CDR3 extends over 17 amino acids.